This TCR beta chain was captured in a study of tumor-infiltrating lymphocytes in primary liver carcinoma. Study conclusions and caveats: Overlap between tumor regions exceeded overlap of tumor with adjacent tissue or blood.

The CDR3 loop spans 14 amino acids. The V segment lost 5 bases and the J segment 3 bases; nucleotides outside the gene matches: 3. Germline CDR1 reads SEHNR; CDR2 reads FQNEAQ (reference sequence). As concerns this clonotype: The antigen remains undetermined. This clone may be a read error of a much larger clone one base away.

Taking about 19-32 mg of unsorted bulk tissue, the authors co-extracted RNA and DNA. The investigators made TCR beta cDNA from around 540 ng total RNA, using a constant-region primer. Slightly modified ARM-PCR, run as three nested multiplex PCR rounds, produced the TCR beta libraries. TRBV1-TRBV30 forward primers and a C-beta reverse primer were used in the first two PCR rounds, which each ran for nine to ten cycles. MiXCR was run by TCRdb on the multiplex PCR reads, yielding one entry per CDR3 protein. The table records roughly 86,000 distinct CDR3 sequences, 68% of them present only once. The chain joins TRBV7-9 to TRBJ2-7, with 11 bases fitting TRBD2. This TCR derives from a man aged 35-49 years with primary liver carcinoma and hepatitis B virus infection. The specimen sequenced was tumor-adjacent normal liver tissue. CDR3 residues: CASSPTSGGYEQYF. The CDR3 bases are TGTGCCAGCAGCCCTACTAGCGGGGGCTACGAGCAGTACTTC.